One sample yielded the 26 T cell receptor beta chains listed below, sequenced in a study of T cell repertoires in cytomegalovirus infection. These TCRs are of unknown antigen specificity. MiXCR was run by TCRdb on the reads, yielding one entry per CDR3 protein. Here the sample spans 550,000 to 700,000 distinct CDR3 sequences, about 39% being singletons. Specimen: cultured PBMCs, collected from culture after CMV antigen stimulation. All receptors derive from a human donor in good health (CMV status not recorded). Some clones in this sample may be carry-over from other donors' samples.

V usage is TRBV6-2 or TRBV6-3 and J usage is TRBJ2-7, with unresolved D. The germline V and J ends were trimmed by 6 bases and 6 bases, with 12 bases remaining between them. The germline gives CDR1 MNHEY, CDR2 SVGEGT. The CDR3 is 12 residues long. The CDR3 sequence: CASRSAAREQYF. CDR3 coding DNA: TGTGCCAGCAGATCCGCCGCCCGCGAGCAGTACTTC.

This chain connects TRBV18 to TRBJ1-3, with 8 positions matching TRBD1. J gave up 0 bases and V 4 bases, and 5 bases lay outside the gene matches. CDR1 is KGHSH and CDR2 is LQKENI in the germline V gene. The CDR3 is made up of 16 amino acids. CDR3 in DNA: TGTGCCAGCTCACGTTTCGGACAGGGCTCTGGAAACACCATATATTTT. Translated, it gives CASSRFGQGSGNTIYF.

About this clonotype itself: Compared with germline, one end of the junction differs, possibly owing to a read error. V and J are TRBV6-1 and TRBJ2-3, with 7 nucleotides matching TRBD1. Germline V gene sequence: CDR1 MNHNS, CDR2 SASEGT. This CDR3 contains 8 residues. CDR3 residues: CASSRGGF. The CDR3 nucleotides are TGTGCCAGCAGCCGAGGGGGCTTT.

This clonotype was counted between two and nine times. V usage is TRBV5-4 and J usage is TRBJ1-4; D is perhaps TRBD1 (6 bases). The CDR3 sequence is 16 residues long. Germline CDR1 SGHNT, CDR2 YYREEE (reference sequence). The ends were cut back, 10 bases at V and 4 bases at J, with 23 bases in the middle. CDR3 in amino acids: CAGDGHRGHDNEKLFF. The CDR3 DNA reads as TGTGCCGGCGACGGTCACCGGGGACACGATAATGAAAAACTGTTTTTT.

In this sample, this clonotype turned up many times. The genes are TRBV7-2 and TRBJ2-7, with D unresolved. In germline, CDR1 is SGHTA, CDR2 FQGNSA. Trimming stripped 5 bases from V and 1 base from J, with 9 bases between. The CDR3 length is 13 residues. The CDR3 DNA is TGTGCCAGCAGCCGTCAGTGGTCCTACGAGCAGTACTTC. This sequence encodes CASSRQWSYEQYF.

This clonotype occurred a few times. The V call is TRBV15, the J call TRBJ2-1, with 9 bases fitting TRBD2. Germline assignment: CDR1 LNHNV and CDR2 YYDKDF (reference sequence). The CDR3 extends over 17 amino acids. Trimming at V came to 0 bases and at J to 3 bases, leaving 6 bases not matched to a gene. Here the CDR3 reads CATSRDLTSGYYNEQFF. In DNA form, the CDR3 reads TGTGCCACCAGCAGAGACCTGACTAGCGGATACTACAATGAGCAGTTCTTC. Based on the CDR3 plus reference TRBV15 and TRBJ2-1, the full variable domain is DAMVIQNPRYQVTQFGKPVTLSCSQTLNHNVMYWYQQKSSQAPKLLFHYYDKDFNNEADTPDNFQSRRPNTSFCFLDIRSPGLGDTAMYLCATSRDLTSGYYNEQFFGPGTRLTVL.

The chain links TRBV25-1 to TRBJ1-2; 7 nucleotides line up with TRBD1. Trimming took 3 bases from V and 8 from J; bases not matched to a gene: 9. The germline gives CDR1 MGHDK, CDR2 SYGVNS. The CDR3 loop spans 14 amino acids. CDR3: CASSENTGDRGYTF. The CDR3 coding sequence is TGTGCCAGCAGTGAGAACACAGGGGACCGGGGCTACACCTTC.

This clonotype was found once. The J gene is TRBJ2-5, the V gene TRBV19, with TRBD1 as a possible D gene (6 bases). Looked up from germline, CDR1 is LNHDA and CDR2 is SQIVND (reference sequence). V was cut by 8 bases and J by 3 bases, with 13 bases left in between. This CDR3 has 13 residues. The CDR3 bases are TGTGCCAGTGCAGTCAACAGGGAAGAGACCCAGTACTTC. This codes for CASAVNREETQYF.

CDR3 protein: CATGQGINEKLFF. The CDR3 DNA sequence: TGTGCCACCGGACAGGGCATTAATGAAAAACTGTTTTTT. The chain is built from TRBV10-3 and TRBJ1-4, with 8 bases fitting TRBD1. The germline V gene encodes CDR1 ENHRY and CDR2 SYGVKD. The junction had 5 bases not matched to a gene; V was cut back by 10 bases and J by 4 bases. The CDR3 has 13 residues.

This clonotype came up a few times. The chain links TRBV6-5 to TRBJ1-4; D is unclear. Trimming shortened V by 0 bases and J by 1 base, and 9 bases separated the two germline ends. The CDR3 extends over 16 amino acids. From germline, CDR1 is MNHEY and CDR2 SVGAGI. The CDR3 spells CASSYSRPRTNEKLFF. For the CDR3, the DNA is TGTGCCAGCAGTTACTCGAGGCCAAGAACTAATGAAAAACTGTTTTTT.

This sequence joins TRBV7-2 and TRBJ2-1; D is undetermined. The V gene's germline CDR1 is SGHTA and CDR2 FQGNSA. V was clipped by 2 bases and J by 0 bases, with 17 bases between them. CDR3 size: 18 residues. The CDR3 sequence is CASSLPSTAPASYNEQFF. CDR3 DNA: TGTGCCAGCAGCTTACCCTCCACAGCTCCCGCCTCCTACAATGAGCAGTTCTTC.

This chain joins TRBV6-6 and TRBJ2-7; the D gene is possibly TRBD1 (6 bases). Germline V gene data show CDR1 as MNHNY and CDR2 as SVGAGI (reference sequence). This CDR3 is 17 amino acids long. V was cut by 2 bases and J by 1 base, with 18 bases left in between. The CDR3 sequence is CASSYPSGTPGSYEQYF. CDR3 bases: TGTGCCAGCAGTTACCCATCCGGGACACCGGGGTCCTACGAGCAGTACTTC.

V gene TRBV3-1 combines with J gene TRBJ2-7; no reliable D call. The germline V gene encodes CDR1 LGHDT and CDR2 YNNKEL (reference sequence). V lost 1 base and J 1 base, leaving 14 bases between the germline ends. The CDR3 is 16 amino acids. The CDR3 loop is CASSQGSWGYSYEQYF. DNA of the CDR3: TGTGCCAGCAGCCAAGGTTCCTGGGGTTATTCCTACGAGCAGTACTTC.

The chain has TRBV10-3 and TRBJ1-1, with D hard to call. The V end was cut by 1 base, the J end by 3 bases, with 12 bases between. The CDR3 contains 15 residues. CDR1 ENHRY and CDR2 SYGVKD come from the germline V gene. CDR3: CAISEYSPSDTEAFF. The CDR3 nucleotides are TGTGCCATCAGTGAGTACAGCCCCTCGGACACTGAAGCTTTCTTT.

This chain uses TRBV12-5 with TRBJ2-1, with 8 nucleotides matching TRBD2. Trimming took 2 bases from V and 4 from J; bases not matched to a gene: 1. Germline-derived CDR1 and CDR2 are LGHNT and FRNRAP. The length of the CDR3 is 14 residues. The CDR3 here is CASGLSGSYNEQFF. As DNA, the CDR3 is TGTGCTAGTGGTTTGAGCGGGAGTTACAATGAGCAGTTCTTC.

This clonotype was counted a few times. This CDR3 reads CASSFGGGKNIQYF. CDR3 coding DNA: TGTGCCAGCAGCTTCGGGGGAGGCAAAAACATTCAGTACTTC. The chain is built from TRBV7-9 and TRBJ2-4, with a weak D call TRBD2 (6 bases). The CDR3 is 14 residues long. CDR1 is SEHNR and CDR2 is FQNEAQ in the germline V gene (reference sequence). V was cut by 3 bases and J by 3 bases, with 9 bases left in between.

This clonotype came up a few times. The chain uses TRBV7-9 and TRBJ2-6; TRBD1 matches 7 bases. The V gene's germline CDR1 is SEHNR and CDR2 FQNEAQ (reference sequence). V was pared by 2 bases and J by 0 bases, with 13 bases of the junction left unmatched. The CDR3 extends over 20 amino acids. The CDR3 region is CASSLPVPDRLSSGANVLTF. CDR3 in DNA: TGTGCCAGCAGCTTACCCGTCCCGGACAGGTTGAGCTCTGGGGCCAACGTCCTGACTTTC. Full variable domain (outside the CDR3, taken from reference TRBV7-9 and TRBJ2-6): DTGVSQNPRHKITKRGQNVTFRCDPISEHNRLYWYRQTLGQGPEFLTYFQNEAQLEKSRLLSDRFSAERPKGSFSTLEIQRTEQGDSAMYLCASSLPVPDRLSSGANVLTFGAGSRLTVL.

The chain combines TRBV6-1 with TRBJ2-7, with TRBD1 matching over 9 bases. V gave up 9 bases and J gave up 4 bases; unmatched junction bases: 7. This CDR3 is built from 13 residues. Germline CDR1 MNHNS, CDR2 SASEGT. Written as DNA, the CDR3 is TGTGCCAGTCAAAGGACAGGGGATTACGAGCAGTACTTC. Translated, it gives CASQRTGDYEQYF.

This clonotype was detected only once. The chain joins TRBV7-2 to TRBJ2-1, with D perhaps TRBD2 (5 bases). The ends were cut back, 5 bases at V and 9 bases at J, with 20 bases in the middle. The CDR3 sequence is 15 residues long. In germline, CDR1 is SGHTA, CDR2 FQGNSA. The CDR3 sequence: CASSLLVDPPGEQFF. The CDR3 region has the DNA TGTGCCAGCAGCCTACTAGTCGACCCCCCCGGTGAGCAGTTCTTC. Full variable domain (remainder filled in from reference TRBV7-2 and TRBJ2-1): GAGVSQSPSNKVTEKGKDVELRCDPISGHTALYWYRQSLGQGLEFLIYFQGNSAPDKSGLPSDRFSAERTGGSVSTLTIQRTQQEDSAVYLCASSLLVDPPGEQFFGPGTRLTVL.

This chain connects TRBV7-2 to TRBJ2-7, with 8 positions matching TRBD2. The J segment lost 5 bases and the V segment lost 5 bases, leaving 5 bases of the junction unmatched. The CDR3 sequence is 13 residues long. Germline V gene data show CDR1 as SGHTA and CDR2 as FQGNSA. The CDR3 DNA reads TGTGCCAGCAGCCGGGAGGGCCGCAACGAGCAGTACTTC. This gives the protein CASSREGRNEQYF.

This clonotype was seen only a few times. The chain employs TRBV11-2 and TRBJ2-1, with 9 bases aligning to TRBD2. The V segment lost 5 bases and the J segment 9 bases; nucleotides outside the gene matches: 29. The V gene's germline CDR1 is SGHAT and CDR2 FQNNGV. The CDR3 is 21 residues long. CDR3 DNA: TGTGCCAGCAGCGGAAAAGAGGTAACTAGCGGGTCGGGAGGATTCCGGAGTGAGCAGTTCTTC. Amino acid sequence: CASSGKEVTSGSGGFRSEQFF.

This clonotype was observed a few times. The chain joins TRBV6-2 or TRBV6-3 to TRBJ2-7; the D is unclear. The CDR3 sequence is 16 residues long. V dropped 0 bases and J dropped 0 bases, with 12 bases sitting between them. Germline CDR1 is MNHEY and CDR2 is SVGEGT. The chain's CDR3 is CASSYSERVPSYEQYF. In nucleotides, the CDR3 is TGTGCCAGCAGTTACTCGGAGAGAGTCCCCTCCTACGAGCAGTACTTC.

The genes are TRBV15 and TRBJ2-3; 7 bases are a match to TRBD2. There are 16 residues in the CDR3. The germline V gene encodes CDR1 LNHNV and CDR2 YYDKDF (reference sequence). Trimming removed 0 bases from V and 5 bases from J; junction bases left unmatched: 8. The CDR3 region has the DNA TGTGCCACCAGCAGAGATCAATTACTAGCGAAAGATACGCAGTATTTT. Translation: CATSRDQLLAKDTQYF.

This rearrangement joins TRBV7-9 to TRBJ1-1; no firm D call. Germline loops: CDR1 SEHNR, CDR2 FQNEAQ (reference sequence). V dropped 5 bases and J dropped 4 bases, with 8 bases sitting between them. The CDR3 has 12 amino acids. Written as DNA, the CDR3 is TGTGCCAGCAGCCTCAATCCCACTGAAGCTTTCTTT. Translation gives CASSLNPTEAFF. Variable domain in full (rest from reference TRBV7-9 and TRBJ1-1): DTGVSQNPRHKITKRGQNVTFRCDPISEHNRLYWYRQTLGQGPEFLTYFQNEAQLEKSRLLSDRFSAERPKGSFSTLEIQRTEQGDSAMYLCASSLNPTEAFFGQGTRLTVV.

This chain joins TRBV27 and TRBJ1-1; perhaps TRBD1 as D (6 bases). This CDR3 has 13 amino acids. Per germline, CDR1 MNHEY and CDR2 SMNVEV (reference sequence). The V end was cut by 5 bases, the J end by 11 bases, with 18 bases between. The CDR3 is CASSTRGGRSAFF. DNA of the CDR3: TGTGCCAGCAGTACCCGAGGGGGAAGAAGTGCTTTCTTT.

The genes are TRBV10-3 and TRBJ2-1, with TRBD1 as a possible D gene (5 bases). V lost 4 bases and J lost 2, with 15 bases in between. This CDR3 contains 16 residues. Germline loops: CDR1 ENHRY, CDR2 SYGVKD. CDR3 sequence reads: CAISVSKGSTYNEQFF. CDR3 coding DNA: TGTGCCATCAGTGTGAGTAAGGGGTCTACCTACAATGAGCAGTTCTTC.